These 6 T cell receptor beta chains share one sample of origin, sequenced in a study of cytomegalovirus exposure and HLA in healthy donors (dated by TCRdb to between 2016 and 2019). Receptor libraries were prepared by the immunoSEQ multiplex PCR assay. For the multiplex PCR, a mixture combining 60 forward primers for TCR Vbeta segments and 13 reverse primers for TCR Jbeta segments was used. The table comes from immuneACCESS by way of TCRdb, which keeps in-frame sequences with V and J called. Part of the clones is missing from these tables; in studies checked, under half for an unresolved V gene and the rest for unknown reasons. The sample table holds 180,000 or so clones, of which roughly 88% were seen once. Of the sample, roughly 8.8% falls within the top ten clones. The sample consisted of PBMCs. The source of these receptors is a man younger than 35 in good health and CMV-seropositive.

The chain has TRBV6-4 and TRBJ2-5, with D perhaps TRBD1 (6 bases). Germline loops: CDR1 MRHNA, CDR2 SNTAGT. CDR3 length equals 14 residues. Trimming removed 1 base from V and 1 base from J, with 7 bases in between. The CDR3 bases are TGTGCCAGCAGTGACTTGGACAGCCAAGAGACCCAGTACTTC. This encodes CASSDLDSQETQYF.

This sequence joins TRBV11-2 and TRBJ2-7; D is possibly TRBD2 (5 bases). Germline CDR1 SGHAT, CDR2 FQNNGV. The V and J ends lost 5 bases and 5 bases respectively, with 10 bases between them. The CDR3 has 12 amino acids. CDR3 nucleotides: TGTGCCAGCAGCGTGAGGAGGAACGAGCAGTACTTC. Its protein is CASSVRRNEQYF.

The chain has TRBV27 and TRBJ1-2; a possible D gene is TRBD1 (6 bases). CDR1 MNHEY and CDR2 SMNVEV come from the germline V gene (reference sequence). This CDR3 contains 13 residues. Trimming took 6 bases from V and 7 from J, leaving 15 bases between them. The CDR3 spells CASRPTGNPGYTF. CDR3 DNA: TGTGCCAGCAGGCCTACAGGGAATCCTGGCTACACCTTC.

This clone was seen a handful of times. V and J are TRBV30 and TRBJ1-1; D not resolved. The V gene's germline CDR1 is GTSNPN and CDR2 SVGIG (reference sequence). Deletions cut 4 bases from V and 3 bases from J, with 15 bases between. The CDR3 contains 14 residues. For the CDR3, the DNA is TGTGCCTGGACCCCCGGGAGGTTCGACACTGAAGCTTTCTTT. This sequence encodes CAWTPGRFDTEAFF.

This clone has a handful of counts. The J gene is TRBJ2-5, the V gene TRBV18; TRBD1 might be the D (6 bases). The CDR3 covers 14 residues. Trimming left V 4 bases short and J 1 base short, with 10 bases between. Germline lookup yields CDR1 KGHSH and CDR2 LQKENI. CDR3 protein: CASSHRDTQETQYF. The CDR3 region has the DNA TGTGCCAGCTCACACAGGGACACCCAAGAGACCCAGTACTTC.

The table lists this clone with a count of one. The CDR3 DNA follows: TGTGCCGCCAGACAGGGGTGGGATACGCAGTATTTT. Its protein product is CAARQGWDTQYF. This chain joins TRBV27 and TRBJ2-3; 8 bases fit TRBD1. The length of the CDR3 is 12 residues. The V and J ends lost 11 bases and 6 bases, in that order; junction bases with no gene match: 7. CDR1 and CDR2 from the germline V gene are MNHEY and SMNVEV (reference sequence).